This entry features one T cell receptor beta chain sequence. These data come from a study of blood T cell repertoires in COVID-19. Study as a whole: PBMCs, B-cell-depleted T cells, or T cells were the source of the cDNA or gDNA that made up the material.

Some clones are missing from TCRdb's copy, which holds only in-frame ones; the method was immunoSEQ multiplex PCR. The repertoire holds about 170,000 clones, with 79% as singletons. Grouping used clinical history reported by participants in a survey and questionnaire. V lost 4 bases and J lost 3; bases outside the gene matches: 5. This CDR3 spans 15 amino acids. Per germline, CDR1 GTSNPN and CDR2 SVGIG (reference sequence). This receptor was obtained from a woman aged 70-85 years in a cohort exposed to, infected with or recovered from COVID-19 (not recorded which). V is TRBV30 and J is TRBJ2-1, with TRBD2 matching over 11 bases. The sequenced sample was PBMCs or T cells enriched from blood (not recorded which). The CDR3 loop reads CAWTRLAGFYNEQFF. The CDR3 DNA sequence: TGTGCCTGGACCAGACTAGCGGGATTCTACAATGAGCAGTTCTTC.